Listed below are T cell receptor beta chains from one sample, sequenced in a study of blood T cell repertoires in COVID-19. Using immunoSEQ multiplex PCR, the repertoire was profiled, and TCRdb retains in-frame clones only, with some absent. The sample contains approximately 300,000 clones, about 82% of which appear only once. The sequenced material came from peripheral blood. Receptors originate from a woman aged 45-59 years with active or convalescent COVID-19. Each CDR3 is given with its conserved first and last residue. D genes are given only for firm matches. Where a row states a size, it is once, few, many or the class of an expanded clone; other rows omit it.

size: NA; D: NA; J: TRBJ2-7; V: TRBV7-2; length: 12; DNA: TGTGCCAGCAGCTCGCCCCGGGGCGAGCAGTACTTC; CDR3: CASSSPRGEQYF
size: NA; D: NA; J: TRBJ2-3; V: TRBV5-1; length: 13; DNA: TGCGCCAGCAGCTCCCGGGTGGAAGATACGCAGTATTTT; CDR3: CASSSRVEDTQYF
size: NA; D: TRBD1; J: TRBJ1-2; V: TRBV3-1/TRBV3-2; length: 13; DNA: TGTGCCAGCAGCCTTTACACAGGGGATGGCTACACCTTC; CDR3: CASSLYTGDGYTF
size: NA; D: TRBD2; J: TRBJ2-1; V: TRBV28; length: 18; DNA: TGTGCCAGCAGCACGACTGGGGGGTCTACTAGCGGGGTGTCCCAGGGGTTCTTC; CDR3: CASSTTGGSTSGVSQGFF
size: few; D: TRBD1; J: TRBJ2-2; V: TRBV28; length: 16; DNA: TGTGCCAGCAGCCCCTGGGGGGACAGGGGCACCGGGGAGCTGTTTTTT; CDR3: CASSPWGDRGTGELFF
size: NA; D: NA; J: TRBJ2-7; V: TRBV18; length: 18; DNA: TGTGCCAGCTCACCACCCCACGGCAGCTCCGGGGACTCCTACGAGCAGTACTTC; CDR3: CASSPPHGSSGDSYEQYF
size: NA; D: TRBD2; J: TRBJ2-1; V: TRBV6-5; length: 14; DNA: TGTGCCAGCAGCCGCGGACTAGCATACAATGAGCAGTTCTTC; CDR3: CASSRGLAYNEQFF
size: NA; D: NA; J: TRBJ2-7; V: TRBV5-1; length: 14; DNA: TGCGCCAGCAGCCCGGATGACAGGATAGGCGAGCAGTACTTC; CDR3: CASSPDDRIGEQYF
size: NA; D: NA; J: TRBJ1-6; V: TRBV6-5; length: 14; DNA: TGTGCCAGCAGTTACGGGCAGGGGAATTCACCCCTCCACTTT; CDR3: CASSYGQGNSPLHF
size: NA; D: NA; J: TRBJ1-2; V: TRBV28; length: 12; DNA: TGTGCCAGCAGGGAGGGCCCACGGCGCTACACCTTC; CDR3: CASREGPRRYTF
size: NA; D: TRBD2; J: TRBJ2-3; V: TRBV5-1; length: 16; DNA: TGCGCCAGCAGGGAGGGACTAGCGGGTTCCGGAGATACGCAGTATTTT; CDR3: CASREGLAGSGDTQYF
size: NA; D: NA; J: TRBJ1-1; V: TRBV28; length: 14; DNA: TGTGCCAGCATCCAAGGGGGGGCGACCACTGAAGCTTTCTTT; CDR3: CASIQGGATTEAFF
size: NA; D: NA; J: TRBJ2-3; V: TRBV7-3; length: 13; DNA: TGTGCCAGCAGCTTATCCTCCGTAAATACGCAGTATTTT; CDR3: CASSLSSVNTQYF
size: NA; D: TRBD1; J: TRBJ1-5; V: TRBV6-6; length: 14; DNA: TGTGCCAGCAGTTACAGGGACAGGGGCCTCCCCCAGCATTTT; CDR3: CASSYRDRGLPQHF
size: NA; D: TRBD1; J: TRBJ1-6; V: TRBV25-1; length: 14; DNA: TGTGCCAGCAGTCGGACAGGCAATAATTCACCCCTCCACTTT; CDR3: CASSRTGNNSPLHF
size: few; D: TRBD2; J: TRBJ2-2; V: TRBV5-4; length: 18; DNA: TGTGCCAGCAGCCGTCGGGCTAGCGGGTTTTCCGTTACCGGGGAGCTGTTTTTT; CDR3: CASSRRASGFSVTGELFF
size: NA; D: TRBD2; J: TRBJ2-1; V: TRBV29-1; length: 13; DNA: TGCAGCGTCGGGACTAGCGGGAGTCATGAGCAGTTCTTC; CDR3: CSVGTSGSHEQFF
size: NA; D: NA; J: TRBJ1-5; V: TRBV9; length: 16; DNA: TGTGCCAGCAGCGATGGCCCGGGCAGGGACAATCAGCCCCAGCATTTT; CDR3: CASSDGPGRDNQPQHF
size: once; D: NA; J: TRBJ2-1; V: TRBV19; length: 12; DNA: TGTGCCAGTAGTATGGGGCCGAATGAGCAGTTCTTC; CDR3: CASSMGPNEQFF
size: NA; D: TRBD1; J: TRBJ1-6; V: TRBV28; length: 15; DNA: TGTGCCAGCAGTTTAGGGGACAGGTATAATTCACCCCTCCACTTT; CDR3: CASSLGDRYNSPLHF
size: NA; D: TRBD2; J: TRBJ2-1; V: TRBV7-8; length: 15; DNA: TGTGCCAGCAGCTTAGCGCGTACTAGCGGTGGTGAGCAGTTCTTC; CDR3: CASSLARTSGGEQFF
size: NA; D: TRBD1; J: TRBJ2-1; V: TRBV4-1; length: 14; DNA: TGCGCCAGCAGCCGAGACAGGGGGCTAGGTGAGCAGTTCTTC; CDR3: CASSRDRGLGEQFF
size: NA; D: TRBD2; J: TRBJ2-3; V: TRBV7-6; length: 16; DNA: TGTGCCAGCAGCTCAGAACTAGCGGGAGTCGGGGATACGCAGTATTTT; CDR3: CASSSELAGVGDTQYF
size: NA; D: NA; J: TRBJ2-1; V: TRBV4-2; length: 14; DNA: TGTGCCAGCAGCCAAGTTGCAGGGTTGAATGAGCAGTTCTTC; CDR3: CASSQVAGLNEQFF
size: few; D: NA; J: TRBJ2-2; V: TRBV19; length: 15; DNA: TGTGCCAGTAGTATCCACAGGGTGAACACCGGGGAGCTGTTTTTT; CDR3: CASSIHRVNTGELFF
size: NA; D: NA; J: TRBJ1-6; V: TRBV7-9; length: 15; DNA: TGTGCCAGCAGCCCCCCCCTGGGGAGGGATTCACCCCTCCACTTT; CDR3: CASSPPLGRDSPLHF
size: NA; D: NA; J: TRBJ1-1; V: TRBV5-1; length: 13; DNA: TGCGCCAGCAATGGGGGGGAGAGGACTGAAGCTTTCTTT; CDR3: CASNGGERTEAFF
size: NA; D: NA; J: TRBJ2-1; V: TRBV11-2; length: 17; DNA: TGTGCCAGCAGCCTTGGGGGGTTCCTAGATGAAGGCAATGAGCAGTTCTTC; CDR3: CASSLGGFLDEGNEQFF
size: NA; D: NA; J: TRBJ2-3; V: TRBV7-3; length: 12; DNA: TGTGCCAGCAGCTCCCAAGACACGGTGCAGTATTTT; CDR3: CASSSQDTVQYF
size: NA; D: TRBD1; J: TRBJ1-6; V: TRBV27; length: 18; DNA: TGTGCCAGCAGTTTAAGGGGGGACAGGGCCTCCTATAATTCACCCCTCCACTTT; CDR3: CASSLRGDRASYNSPLHF
size: NA; D: TRBD2; J: TRBJ2-5; V: TRBV6-1; length: 15; DNA: TGTGCCAGCAGTGATAATTTAGCGGGAGGGGAGACCCAGTACTTC; CDR3: CASSDNLAGGETQYF
size: few; D: TRBD2; J: TRBJ2-2; V: TRBV9; length: 16; DNA: TGTGCCAGCAGCGCCAGGACTAGCGGGAGCACCGGGGAGCTGTTTTTT; CDR3: CASSARTSGSTGELFF
size: NA; D: TRBD2; J: TRBJ2-7; V: TRBV29-1; length: 15; DNA: TGCAGCGTTGCGGGACTAGCGGGAATCTCCTACGAGCAGTACTTC; CDR3: CSVAGLAGISYEQYF
size: NA; D: TRBD1; J: TRBJ1-1; V: TRBV7-9; length: 17; DNA: TGTGCCAGCAGCCCGATGACAGGGAAGGTTGGGAACACTGAAGCTTTCTTT; CDR3: CASSPMTGKVGNTEAFF
size: NA; D: NA; J: TRBJ2-7; V: TRBV19; length: 14; DNA: TGTGCCAGTAGTATGACTTTTGGGAGGTACGAGCAGTACTTC; CDR3: CASSMTFGRYEQYF
size: NA; D: NA; J: TRBJ2-1; V: TRBV7-2; length: 17; DNA: TGTGCCAGCAGCGCCCCGCAGGGTATTGCCTCCTACAATGAGCAGTTCTTC; CDR3: CASSAPQGIASYNEQFF
size: NA; D: TRBD1; J: TRBJ2-6; V: TRBV23-1; length: 18; DNA: TGCGCCAGCAGACGGGACAGGGAATTAGAGGCTGGGGCCAACGTCCTGACTTTC; CDR3: CASRRDRELEAGANVLTF
size: NA; D: NA; J: TRBJ1-1; V: TRBV21-1; length: 16; DNA: TGTGCCAGCAGCAAAGACTGGACAGGGGGTAGCACTGAAGCTTTCTTT; CDR3: CASSKDWTGGSTEAFF
size: NA; D: NA; J: TRBJ2-1; V: TRBV5-1; length: 16; DNA: TGCGCCAGCAGCCCAACCGTTTTTGGACAGAACAATGAGCAGTTCTTC; CDR3: CASSPTVFGQNNEQFF
size: NA; D: NA; J: TRBJ2-7; V: TRBV3-1/TRBV3-2; length: 15; DNA: TGTGCCAGCAGCCAGACCCTGTCGGGAGTACTCGAGCAGTACTTC; CDR3: CASSQTLSGVLEQYF
size: NA; D: TRBD1; J: TRBJ1-4; V: TRBV2; length: 15; DNA: TGTGCCAGCAGAGAGACAGGGGCCCATAATGAAAAACTGTTTTTT; CDR3: CASRETGAHNEKLFF
size: NA; D: TRBD1; J: TRBJ1-6; V: TRBV7-9; length: 15; DNA: TGTGCCAGCAGCTTATCCACGGGACAGGGGGCACCCCTCCACTTT; CDR3: CASSLSTGQGAPLHF
size: NA; D: TRBD1; J: TRBJ1-1; V: TRBV9; length: 15; DNA: TGTGCCAGCAGCCAGGAGACAGGGCCGGGGACTGAAGCTTTCTTT; CDR3: CASSQETGPGTEAFF
size: few; D: TRBD1; J: TRBJ1-4; V: TRBV7-8; length: 15; DNA: TGTGCCAGCAGCTCCTGGGACAGGGAGAATGAAAAACTGTTTTTT; CDR3: CASSSWDRENEKLFF
size: NA; D: TRBD1; J: TRBJ1-6; V: TRBV5-5; length: 16; DNA: TGTGCCAGCAGCTTGGCCAGGGGGCCCTATAATTCACCCCTCCACTTT; CDR3: CASSLARGPYNSPLHF
size: few; D: TRBD1; J: TRBJ1-5; V: TRBV7-8; length: 15; DNA: TGTGCCAGCAGCCTGGACAGGCTCGTCAATCAGCCCCAGCATTTT; CDR3: CASSLDRLVNQPQHF
size: NA; D: TRBD1; J: TRBJ1-5; V: TRBV6-6; length: 14; DNA: TGTGCCAGCAGGGGAGGACAGGGGAATCAGCCCCAGCATTTT; CDR3: CASRGGQGNQPQHF
size: NA; D: TRBD2; J: TRBJ2-1; V: TRBV5-1; length: 15; DNA: TGCGCCAGCAGCCCGGGACTAGCGGGTAACAATGAGCAGTTCTTC; CDR3: CASSPGLAGNNEQFF
size: few; D: TRBD2; J: TRBJ2-6; V: TRBV28; length: 16; DNA: TGTGCCAGCAGTTCGGGGGGGAGCACTGGGGCCAACGTCCTGACTTTC; CDR3: CASSSGGSTGANVLTF
size: NA; D: TRBD2; J: TRBJ2-3; V: TRBV30; length: 15; DNA: TGTGCCTGGAGTGTGGCTAGCGGCCTCACAGATACGCAGTATTTT; CDR3: CAWSVASGLTDTQYF
size: NA; D: TRBD1; J: TRBJ1-3; V: TRBV5-1; length: 16; DNA: TGCGCCAGCAGCTTGACCATGAACAGGGGTGGAAACACCATATATTTT; CDR3: CASSLTMNRGGNTIYF
size: NA; D: TRBD2; J: TRBJ2-6; V: TRBV5-8; length: 18; DNA: TGTGCCAGCACCCCAGGACTAGCGGGGCGCCCTGGGGCCAACGTCCTGACTTTC; CDR3: CASTPGLAGRPGANVLTF
size: once; D: NA; J: TRBJ1-1; V: TRBV20-1; length: 14; DNA: TGCAGTGCTAGTAATTTTCAGGGGAACACTGAAGCTTTCTTT; CDR3: CSASNFQGNTEAFF
size: NA; D: NA; J: TRBJ2-7; V: TRBV6-2/TRBV6-3; length: 17; DNA: TGTGCCAGCAGTTCCCCTCAGTTGCGGGATGAGAGCTACGAGCAGTACTTC; CDR3: CASSSPQLRDESYEQYF
size: NA; D: TRBD1; J: TRBJ1-3; V: TRBV5-5; length: 16; DNA: TGTGCCAGCAGGCGGGACAGCTTACTCTCTGGAAACACCATATATTTT; CDR3: CASRRDSLLSGNTIYF
size: NA; D: TRBD2; J: TRBJ2-1; V: TRBV5-4; length: 15; DNA: TGTGCCAGCAGTTCAAGGACTAGCGGCTACAATGAGCAGTTCTTC; CDR3: CASSSRTSGYNEQFF
size: NA; D: TRBD1; J: TRBJ1-5; V: TRBV5-1; length: 15; DNA: TGCGCCAGCAGCCCTGAGGGACAGCTAAATCAGCCCCAGCATTTT; CDR3: CASSPEGQLNQPQHF
size: NA; D: TRBD1; J: TRBJ2-7; V: TRBV14; length: 18; DNA: TGTGCCAGCAGCCAAGTTTTGCCAGGGGGCCGCAGGGGATACGAGCAGTACTTC; CDR3: CASSQVLPGGRRGYEQYF
size: NA; D: TRBD2; J: TRBJ2-7; V: TRBV12-5; length: 18; DNA: TGTGCTAGTGGACCTACAGGAGGGACTAGCTGGGGCTCCTACGAGCAGTACTTC; CDR3: CASGPTGGTSWGSYEQYF
size: NA; D: NA; J: TRBJ1-4; V: TRBV7-9; length: 17; DNA: TGTGCCAGCAGCTTTGGGGGACACATCGCAACTAATGAAAAACTGTTTTTT; CDR3: CASSFGGHIATNEKLFF